This T cell receptor (beta chain) was identified in a study of blood T cell repertoires in COVID-19. Trimming at V came to 7 bases and at J to 5 bases, leaving 9 bases not matched to a gene. The CDR3 sequence is 14 residues long. Germline CDR1 reads LNHDA; CDR2 reads SQIVND (reference sequence). Produced via immunoSEQ multiplex PCR; TCRdb's table is partial and in-frame only. The repertoire consists of about 150,000 clones, with approximately 86% occurring once and the leading ten covering approximately 0.6%. Sequencing was carried out using peripheral blood. This chain links TRBV19 with TRBJ1-1; 8 bases fit TRBD1. This TCR was sampled from a man aged 55 to 70 with COVID-19, enrolled during active disease. The CDR3 loop reads CASNRQGRGTEAFF. CDR3 sequence (DNA): TGTGCCAGTAACCGACAGGGGCGGGGAACTGAAGCTTTCTTT. Full variable domain (outside the CDR3, taken from reference TRBV19 and TRBJ1-1): DGGITQSPKYLFRKEGQNVTLSCEQNLNHDAMYWYRQDPGQGLRLIYYSQIVNDFQKGDIAEGYSVSREKKESFPLTVTSAQKNPTAFYLCASNRQGRGTEAFFGQGTRLTVV.